Given below is one T cell receptor (beta chain) in context. What it binds is unknown. Sequenced by immunoSEQ multiplex PCR; TCRdb stores in-frame clones only, minus some. The table includes 160,000 or so clones, 70% to 90% detected once. This record belongs to a study of cytomegalovirus exposure and HLA in healthy donors. Study-wide findings and caveats: A few of the chains that were CMV-associated were confirmed in vitro to be specific for CMV antigens. It was reported that the classifier diagnosed cytomegalovirus status with high specificity and sensitivity in both the original and validation cohorts.

Germline CDR1 is LNHDA and CDR2 is SQIVND (reference sequence). Deletions cut 7 bases from V and 2 bases from J, with 6 bases between. The CDR3 runs 12 residues. The TCR originated in a man younger than 35 in good health and CMV-seronegative. Sequenced: PBMCs. The genes are TRBV19 and TRBJ1-5; D gene ambiguous. The CDR3 loop reads CASNERNQPQHF. CDR3 nucleotides: TGTGCCAGTAATGAGCGCAATCAGCCCCAGCATTTT.